This T cell receptor beta chain was retrieved from a study of naive and memory T cell subsets. Notes on the study in general: TCR counts from RNA may reflect activation-linked expression changes. Gini index rose across naive, CM, EM and EMRA in CD4 and CD8. Possibly reflecting memory cells re-expressing CD45RA, a few larger clonotypes occurred in naive repertoires, especially CD8.

Turning to this clonotype: Its antigen is still unknown.

The V and J ends lost 6 bases and 4 bases, in that order; junction bases with no gene match: 3. Per the germline V gene, CDR1 is MNHNY and CDR2 is SVGAGI (reference sequence). There are 15 residues in the CDR3. Four subsets defined by CD45RA and CD27 were sorted after CD3, CD4, CD8 and live/dead staining. An equimolar mix of two oligonucleotides served as the beta constant-region primer for TRBC1 and TRBC2. Four rounds of PCR amplified the ligated cDNA using nested alpha and beta constant-region primers plus SP2. TCRdb ran MiXCR on the UMI-ligation and nested PCR reads and lists one entry per CDR3 protein. The sample holds 150,000 or so distinct CDR3 sequences, over 20% seen once.

Sequencing used naive CD4+ T cells from blood. This receptor was obtained from a human donor in good health. This sequence joins TRBV6-6 and TRBJ1-4; 12 nucleotides line up with TRBD1. This chain's CDR3 is CASSGTGGLNEKLFF. The CDR3 bases are TGTGCCAGCAGCGGGACAGGGGGCCTTAATGAAAAACTGTTTTTT.